Listed below are T cell receptor beta chains from one sample, sequenced in a study of T cells in localized non-small cell lung cancer. Repertoires were generated with immunoSEQ multiplex PCR, while TCRdb's copy carries only in-frame clones and drops some. The sample records about 19,000 clones, over 75% being singletons. The input for sequencing was peripheral blood, taken before any cancer treatment. These receptors were obtained from a female donor of 60 years or more with stage I lung adenocarcinoma. CDR3s include the opening cysteine and the closing phenylalanine or tryptophan. A D gene is named only where the DNA matches it firmly. Not all rows give a size; the values are once, few, many and, for expanded clones, a class.

j_call: TRBJ1-4
v_call: TRBV7-8
d_call: TRBD1
clone_size: .
cdr3_nt: TGTGCCAGCAGCTCTCCGGGACAGGGTGCAACTAATGAAAAACTGTTTTTT
cdr3_aa: CASSSPGQGATNEKLFF

j_call: TRBJ2-7
v_call: TRBV25-1
d_call: .
clone_size: .
cdr3_nt: TGTGCCAGCGGGTTTACAGGCTCCTACGAGCAGTACTTC
cdr3_aa: CASGFTGSYEQYF

j_call: TRBJ1-1
v_call: TRBV6-6
d_call: .
clone_size: .
cdr3_nt: TGTGCCAGCAGTTACGGACAAGTGAACACTGAAGCTTTCTTT
cdr3_aa: CASSYGQVNTEAFF

j_call: TRBJ2-2
v_call: TRBV30
d_call: .
clone_size: .
cdr3_nt: TGTGCCTGGAGTAGCTACGAGGAGCTGTTTTTT
cdr3_aa: CAWSSYEELFF

j_call: TRBJ2-1
v_call: TRBV7-9
d_call: .
clone_size: .
cdr3_nt: TGTGCCAGCACCCTAGAGCAAGGCAATGAGCAGTTCTTC
cdr3_aa: CASTLEQGNEQFF

j_call: TRBJ1-1
v_call: TRBV5-1
d_call: .
clone_size: few
cdr3_nt: TGCGCCAGCAGCTTGGACAGAGTGACTGAAGCTTTCTTT
cdr3_aa: CASSLDRVTEAFF

j_call: TRBJ1-1
v_call: TRBV12-2
d_call: .
clone_size: .
cdr3_nt: TGTGCAAGTCCCTCTGGTCCTGCTTTCTTT
cdr3_aa: CASPSGPAFF

j_call: TRBJ2-7
v_call: TRBV7-2
d_call: .
clone_size: .
cdr3_nt: TGTGCCAGCAGCCCTTTCGGACAGACCTCCTACGAGCAGTACTTC
cdr3_aa: CASSPFGQTSYEQYF

j_call: TRBJ1-1
v_call: TRBV4-1
d_call: .
clone_size: .
cdr3_nt: TGCGCCAGCAGCCCCAAGGGGGGCGCTGAGGCTTTCTTT
cdr3_aa: CASSPKGGAEAFF

j_call: TRBJ2-5
v_call: TRBV4-3
d_call: TRBD2
clone_size: .
cdr3_nt: TGCGCCAGCAGCCAAGATGGGCGGGGGGGCCGAGAGACCCAGTACTTC
cdr3_aa: CASSQDGRGGRETQYF

j_call: TRBJ1-1
v_call: TRBV18
d_call: .
clone_size: .
cdr3_nt: TGTGCCAGCTACCTTACGAACACTGAAGCTTTCTTT
cdr3_aa: CASYLTNTEAFF

j_call: TRBJ2-7
v_call: TRBV27
d_call: .
clone_size: .
cdr3_nt: TGTGCCAGCAGGACGACCTACGGGGGTTCGATCGAGCAGTACTTC
cdr3_aa: CASRTTYGGSIEQYF

j_call: TRBJ1-3
v_call: TRBV29-1
d_call: .
clone_size: .
cdr3_nt: TGCAGCGTTGTCCGGGGGGCTGGAAACACCATATATTTT
cdr3_aa: CSVVRGAGNTIYF

j_call: TRBJ2-1
v_call: TRBV19
d_call: TRBD1
clone_size: .
cdr3_nt: TGTGCCAGTAGCAAGGACAGGTTAGTGGAAGTCTTC
cdr3_aa: CASSKDRLVEVF

j_call: TRBJ1-2
v_call: TRBV25-1
d_call: .
clone_size: .
cdr3_nt: TGTGCCAGCATCGCCACGAAACAGGGCGACTATGGCTACACCTTC
cdr3_aa: CASIATKQGDYGYTF

j_call: TRBJ1-3
v_call: TRBV6-1
d_call: .
clone_size: .
cdr3_nt: TGTGCCAGCAGTGAAGCGCCCTACTCTGGAAACACCATATATTTT
cdr3_aa: CASSEAPYSGNTIYF

j_call: TRBJ2-6
v_call: TRBV4-1
d_call: TRBD2
clone_size: .
cdr3_nt: TGCGCCAGCAGCCAAGACCGGGGGGCTGGGGCCAACGTCCTGACTTTC
cdr3_aa: CASSQDRGAGANVLTF

j_call: TRBJ1-1
v_call: TRBV20-1
d_call: .
clone_size: .
cdr3_nt: TGCAGTGCTAGAGGGTACACTGAAGCTTTCTTT
cdr3_aa: CSARGYTEAFF

j_call: TRBJ2-3
v_call: TRBV6-5
d_call: .
clone_size: .
cdr3_nt: TGTGCCAGCAGTTCACATATGCAAGATACGCAGTATTTT
cdr3_aa: CASSSHMQDTQYF

j_call: TRBJ1-1
v_call: TRBV15
d_call: TRBD1
clone_size: .
cdr3_nt: TGTGCCACCAGCAGAGATCGGACAGGGCGAGCTTTCTTT
cdr3_aa: CATSRDRTGRAFF

j_call: TRBJ2-1
v_call: TRBV5-1
d_call: .
clone_size: .
cdr3_nt: TGCGCCAGCAGCTTGTTCTACAGGGGAGGGATGGATGAGCAGTTCTTC
cdr3_aa: CASSLFYRGGMDEQFF

j_call: TRBJ1-2
v_call: TRBV6-6
d_call: TRBD1
clone_size: .
cdr3_nt: TGTGCCAGCAGTTACGACGGGGGACAGGGGGTAGGCTACACCTTC
cdr3_aa: CASSYDGGQGVGYTF

j_call: TRBJ2-5
v_call: TRBV18
d_call: .
clone_size: once
cdr3_nt: TGTGCCAGCTCACTCCTACCCTCCAAGCGAGAGACCCAGTACTTC
cdr3_aa: CASSLLPSKRETQYF

j_call: TRBJ2-2
v_call: TRBV4-1
d_call: TRBD2
clone_size: .
cdr3_nt: TGCGCCAGCAGCCAAGGAAGTAGGGTAGCGGGGACAACCGGGGAGCTGTTTTTT
cdr3_aa: CASSQGSRVAGTTGELFF

j_call: TRBJ1-2
v_call: TRBV4-3
d_call: .
clone_size: .
cdr3_nt: TGCGCCAGCAGCCAAGAGTTGCGGTTTGGCTACACCTTC
cdr3_aa: CASSQELRFGYTF

j_call: TRBJ2-7
v_call: TRBV11-2
d_call: TRBD1
clone_size: .
cdr3_nt: TGTGCCAGCAGCTTACTTGGACAGGGGACATCCTACGAGCAGTACTTC
cdr3_aa: CASSLLGQGTSYEQYF

j_call: TRBJ1-2
v_call: TRBV29-1
d_call: .
clone_size: .
cdr3_nt: TGCAGCGTTGAAGTCGGCGTCGGATATGGCTACACCTTC
cdr3_aa: CSVEVGVGYGYTF

j_call: TRBJ2-7
v_call: TRBV2
d_call: TRBD2
clone_size: .
cdr3_nt: TGTGCCAGCAGTGCCTTAGCGGGGGAGTACGAGCAGTACTTC
cdr3_aa: CASSALAGEYEQYF

j_call: TRBJ1-4
v_call: TRBV29-1
d_call: .
clone_size: .
cdr3_nt: TGCAGCGTCGGGATCTTTAATGAAAAACTGTTTTTT
cdr3_aa: CSVGIFNEKLFF

j_call: TRBJ2-3
v_call: TRBV19
d_call: TRBD2
clone_size: .
cdr3_nt: TGTGCCAGCGGGGCAGCGGGGGCTGGGGGAGATACGCAGTATTTT
cdr3_aa: CASGAAGAGGDTQYF

j_call: TRBJ1-1
v_call: TRBV6-5
d_call: TRBD1
clone_size: .
cdr3_nt: TGTGCCAGCAGTTACTGGACAGGGGTAGTCGCTGAAGCTTTCTTT
cdr3_aa: CASSYWTGVVAEAFF

j_call: TRBJ2-6
v_call: TRBV27
d_call: TRBD1
clone_size: once
cdr3_nt: TGTGCCAGCAGTTCCAGGGGGCGGGGGGCCAACGTCCTGACTTTC
cdr3_aa: CASSSRGRGANVLTF

j_call: TRBJ1-2
v_call: TRBV18
d_call: .
clone_size: .
cdr3_nt: TGTGCCAGCTCACCAAGCCGGGACTCGGGCTACACCTTC
cdr3_aa: CASSPSRDSGYTF

j_call: TRBJ2-3
v_call: TRBV6-5
d_call: .
clone_size: .
cdr3_nt: TGTGCCAGCAGTTATTTTTCGACAGATACGCAGTATTTT
cdr3_aa: CASSYFSTDTQYF

j_call: TRBJ1-6
v_call: TRBV7-6
d_call: .
clone_size: once
cdr3_nt: TGTGCCAGCAGCCTCGGACAGAGTAATTCACCCCTCCACTTT
cdr3_aa: CASSLGQSNSPLHF

j_call: TRBJ1-1
v_call: TRBV11-1
d_call: .
clone_size: .
cdr3_nt: TGTGCCAGCAGCTTAGCCGTTTCCCAGAACACTGAAGCTTTCTTT
cdr3_aa: CASSLAVSQNTEAFF

j_call: TRBJ2-5
v_call: TRBV5-1
d_call: .
clone_size: .
cdr3_nt: TGCGCCAGCAGCTTGGCATGGAAAGAGACCCAGTACTTC
cdr3_aa: CASSLAWKETQYF

j_call: TRBJ1-1
v_call: TRBV7-9
d_call: .
clone_size: .
cdr3_nt: TGTGCCAGCAGACCCGGACCGGCAGAAGCTTTCTTT
cdr3_aa: CASRPGPAEAFF

j_call: TRBJ1-3
v_call: TRBV2
d_call: .
clone_size: .
cdr3_nt: TGTGCCAGCAATATAGGGACATCGGCTGGAAACACCATATATTTT
cdr3_aa: CASNIGTSAGNTIYF

j_call: TRBJ1-5
v_call: TRBV30
d_call: .
clone_size: .
cdr3_nt: TGTGCCTGGAGTGTTAAGGGGCGAGGGGGCAATCAGCCCCAGCATTTT
cdr3_aa: CAWSVKGRGGNQPQHF

j_call: TRBJ1-5
v_call: TRBV4-1
d_call: .
clone_size: .
cdr3_nt: TGCGCCAGCAGCCAAAATAGGGGGAGCAATCAGCCCCAGCATTTT
cdr3_aa: CASSQNRGSNQPQHF

j_call: TRBJ1-2
v_call: TRBV4-2
d_call: TRBD1
clone_size: .
cdr3_nt: TGTGCCAGCAGCCACGTCCCGGGACAGGGAACAAACTATGGCTACACCTTC
cdr3_aa: CASSHVPGQGTNYGYTF

j_call: TRBJ1-2
v_call: TRBV6-1
d_call: TRBD1
clone_size: .
cdr3_nt: TGTGCCAGCAGTGATGGGACAGGGCTACGCGGCTACACCTTC
cdr3_aa: CASSDGTGLRGYTF

j_call: TRBJ2-7
v_call: TRBV29-1
d_call: TRBD1
clone_size: .
cdr3_nt: TGCAGCGCCTGGACAGGCGCCTACGAGCAGTACTTC
cdr3_aa: CSAWTGAYEQYF

j_call: TRBJ2-2
v_call: TRBV29-1
d_call: TRBD1
clone_size: .
cdr3_nt: TGCAGCGTTGAGACGGACAGGGTGAACACCGGGGAGCTGTTTTTT
cdr3_aa: CSVETDRVNTGELFF

j_call: TRBJ2-3
v_call: TRBV4-2
d_call: TRBD2
clone_size: .
cdr3_nt: TGTGCCAGCAGCTTCCCCAGCGGGGAGGATACGCAGTATTTT
cdr3_aa: CASSFPSGEDTQYF

j_call: TRBJ2-5
v_call: TRBV5-1
d_call: .
clone_size: few
cdr3_nt: TGCGCCAGCAGCTTGGGCAATACCCCTGAAGGGGAGACCCAGTACTTC
cdr3_aa: CASSLGNTPEGETQYF

j_call: TRBJ1-2
v_call: TRBV18
d_call: .
clone_size: .
cdr3_nt: TGTGCCAGCTCACCCGCTTCGGGGGCGACTTTCGGCTACACCTTC
cdr3_aa: CASSPASGATFGYTF

j_call: TRBJ1-2
v_call: TRBV5-1
d_call: TRBD1
clone_size: .
cdr3_nt: TGCGCCAGCAGCCAACAGGGGAATAACTATGGCTACACCTTC
cdr3_aa: CASSQQGNNYGYTF